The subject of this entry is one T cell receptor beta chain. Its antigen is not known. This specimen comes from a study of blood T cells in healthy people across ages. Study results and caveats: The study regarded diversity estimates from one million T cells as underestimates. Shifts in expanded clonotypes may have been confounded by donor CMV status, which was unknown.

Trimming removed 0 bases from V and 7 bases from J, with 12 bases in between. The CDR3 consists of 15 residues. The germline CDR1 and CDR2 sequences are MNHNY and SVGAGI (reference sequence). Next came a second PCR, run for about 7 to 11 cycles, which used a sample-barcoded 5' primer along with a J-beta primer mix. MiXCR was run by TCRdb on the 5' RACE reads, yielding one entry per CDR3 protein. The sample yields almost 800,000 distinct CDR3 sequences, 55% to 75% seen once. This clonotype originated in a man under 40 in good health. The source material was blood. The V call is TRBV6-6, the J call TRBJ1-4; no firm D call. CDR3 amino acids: CASSYSILSAEKLFF. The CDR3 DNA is TGTGCCAGCAGTTACTCTATTTTATCAGCTGAAAAACTGTTTTTT.